One sample yielded the 22 T cell receptor beta chains listed below, sequenced in a study of T cell clonotyping in hematopoietic cell transplantation. This table comes from immunoSEQ multiplex PCR, and its TCRdb copy is limited to in-frame clones, with some not included. The data contain tens of thousands of clones, 90% to 95% of them seen just once; the ten biggest clones take up around 0.85%. The sequenced sample consisted of peripheral blood mononuclear cells. These receptors were collected from a woman in her forties or fifties in good health. Some clones in this sample may be carry-over from other donors' samples.

This CDR3 is CASSPDTYEQYF. The CDR3 coding sequence is TGTGCCAGCAGCCCTGACACTTACGAGCAGTACTTC. The chain links TRBV7-9 to TRBJ2-7; D unclear. V shed 5 bases and J shed 4 bases, with 9 bases lying between them. CDR3 size: 12 residues. Per germline, CDR1 SEHNR and CDR2 FQNEAQ (reference sequence).

This clone was observed a single time. The chain is built from TRBV6-6 and TRBJ2-3; the match to TRBD1 covers 10 bases. CDR3 length equals 16 residues. V lost 2 bases and J lost 5; bases outside the gene matches: 7. Germline CDR1 is MNHNY and CDR2 is SVGAGI (reference sequence). The CDR3 DNA reads as TGTGCCAGCAGTTACGTTCGGACAGGGGGTGGAGATACGCAGTATTTT. Its protein is CASSYVRTGGGDTQYF.

The chain carries TRBV28 and TRBJ1-1, with TRBD1 matching 9 bases. The J segment lost 1 base and the V segment lost 7 bases, leaving 10 bases of the junction unmatched. CDR3 length: 16 amino acids. Looked up from germline, CDR1 is MDHEN and CDR2 is SYDVKM. The CDR3 region is CASKVIGTGRNTEAFF. In DNA form, the CDR3 reads TGTGCCAGCAAGGTTATCGGGACAGGGCGGAACACTGAAGCTTTCTTT. Using reference TRBV28 and TRBJ1-1 for the parts outside the CDR3, the full variable domain is DVKVTQSSRYLVKRTGEKVFLECVQDMDHENMFWYRQDPGLGLRLIYFSYDVKMKEKGDIPEGYSVSREKKERFSLILESASTNQTSMYLCASKVIGTGRNTEAFFGQGTRLTVV.

J is TRBJ1-3 and V is TRBV7-2; D is undetermined. The ends were cut back, 1 base at V and 5 bases at J, with 0 bases in the middle. Germline V gene data show CDR1 as SGHTA and CDR2 as FQGNSA. This CDR3 contains 11 residues. CDR3 sequence: CASSLGNTIYF. The DNA of the CDR3 is TGTGCCAGCAGCTTAGGAAACACCATATATTTT.

CDR3: CASSLFGEDQPQHF. The DNA for the CDR3 is TGTGCCAGCAGCCTCTTCGGGGAGGATCAGCCCCAGCATTTT. J is TRBJ1-5 and V is TRBV11-2; no definite D call. The CDR3 spans 14 residues. The ends were cut back, 5 bases at V and 5 bases at J, with 13 bases in the middle. The V gene's germline CDR1 is SGHAT and CDR2 FQNNGV.

CDR3 sequence: CATTRTDADNSPLHF. DNA of the CDR3: TGTGCCACCACCCGGACGGACGCCGACAATTCACCCCTCCACTTT. J is TRBJ1-6 and V is TRBV15; D unresolved. The germline CDR1 and CDR2 sequences are LNHNV and YYDKDF (reference sequence). This CDR3 has 15 amino acids. V gave up 7 bases and J gave up 7 bases, with 17 bases separating them.

J is TRBJ1-6 and V is TRBV11-3; tentatively, D is TRBD1 (5 bases). Trimming took 5 bases from V and 10 from J, leaving 15 bases between them. The CDR3 runs to 14 residues. The germline V gene encodes CDR1 SGHNT and CDR2 YENEEA. DNA of the CDR3: TGTGCCAGCAGCCCCACCGACGGACAATCACCCCTCCACTTT. Its translation: CASSPTDGQSPLHF.

This clone is a singleton in its sample. The rearrangement uses TRBV29-1 and TRBJ2-7, with TRBD2 as a possible D gene (6 bases). CDR3 length: 11 amino acids. Trimming took off 6 bases at V and 5 bases at J, with 11 bases between the two ends. Germline values: CDR1 SQVTM, CDR2 ANQGSEA. CDR3 DNA: TGCAGCGTGGCTTGGAGGGACGAGCAGTACTTC. Amino acids: CSVAWRDEQYF.

V usage is TRBV7-9 and J usage is TRBJ1-5, with 10 bases aligning to TRBD1. The CDR3 consists of 15 residues. The germline V gene encodes CDR1 SEHNR and CDR2 FQNEAQ (reference sequence). The V gene end was trimmed by 5 bases and the J gene end by 7 bases; junction bases not matched to a gene: 8. The CDR3 DNA sequence: TGTGCCAGCAGCCGGGGACAGGGGATAGTGCAGCCCCAGCATTTT. Its protein product is CASSRGQGIVQPQHF.

This rearrangement joins TRBV25-1 to TRBJ1-2; TRBD1 is a possible D gene (5 bases). Germline loops: CDR1 MGHDK, CDR2 SYGVNS. CDR3 length: 14 amino acids. V was shortened by 8 bases and J by 2 bases, with 15 bases between the two germline ends. The CDR3 loop reads CASFGEAGNYGYTF. The CDR3 DNA sequence: TGTGCCAGCTTTGGAGAAGCAGGGAACTATGGCTACACCTTC.

The gene calls are TRBV11-3 and TRBJ1-3; D remains unclear. Trimming left V 1 base short and J 4 bases short, with 8 bases between. The CDR3 is made up of 14 amino acids. The germline gives CDR1 SGHNT, CDR2 YENEEA. CDR3 sequence reads: CASSLGATGNTIYF. The DNA of the CDR3 is TGTGCCAGCAGCTTAGGCGCGACAGGAAACACCATATATTTT.

Only one count was recorded for this clone. The chain joins TRBV19 to TRBJ1-1; no firm D call. V dropped 3 bases and J dropped 2 bases, with 7 bases sitting between them. Germline-derived CDR1 and CDR2 are LNHDA and SQIVND (reference sequence). The CDR3 has 13 residues. This chain's CDR3 is CASSINRNTEAFF. The CDR3 nucleotides are TGTGCCAGTAGTATTAACAGAAACACTGAAGCTTTCTTT.

This chain uses TRBV19 with TRBJ2-2; TRBD1 aligns across 9 bases. After removal of 6 bases from V and 4 bases from J, the junction contained 3 bases not matched to a gene. CDR1 is LNHDA, CDR2 SQIVND, per germline (reference sequence). The CDR3 length is 14 residues. CDR3 in amino acids: CASRSTGGTGELFF. DNA of the CDR3: TGTGCCAGTAGATCGACAGGGGGCACCGGGGAGCTGTTTTTT. The entire variable domain, with the rest obtained from reference TRBV19 and TRBJ2-2, is as follows: DGGITQSPKYLFRKEGQNVTLSCEQNLNHDAMYWYRQDPGQGLRLIYYSQIVNDFQKGDIAEGYSVSREKKESFPLTVTSAQKNPTAFYLCASRSTGGTGELFFGEGSRLTVL.

This chain connects TRBV10-1 to TRBJ2-7; D unresolved. This CDR3 comprises 11 residues. V was clipped by 3 bases and J by 3 bases, with 3 bases between them. CDR1 is WNHNN, CDR2 SYGVQD, per germline (reference sequence). The CDR3 bases are TGCGCCAGCAGTGAAAGCTACGAGCAGTACTTC. Translation: CASSESYEQYF.

The V call is TRBV27, the J call TRBJ2-3; TRBD2 is a possible D gene (6 bases). This CDR3 has 14 amino acids. V was trimmed by 1 base and J by 4 bases, leaving 9 bases between them. CDR1 is MNHEY and CDR2 is SMNVEV in the germline V gene (reference sequence). The DNA for the CDR3 is TGTGCCAGCAGTTTATGGGGGAGGTCAGATACGCAGTATTTT. This sequence encodes CASSLWGRSDTQYF.

This clone was recorded a few times. The chain combines TRBV7-9 with TRBJ2-7; D is unclear. The CDR3 consists of 16 residues. The V end lost 5 bases, the J end lost 3 bases, and 20 bases lay between the germline ends. Germline CDR1 and CDR2: SEHNR and FQNEAQ (reference sequence). The CDR3, as DNA: TGTGCCAGCAGCCCATGGAATTCACGGTCAAACTACGAGCAGTACTTC. Translated, it gives CASSPWNSRSNYEQYF.

The J gene is TRBJ2-6, the V gene TRBV11-2; D gene unclear. The CDR3 contains 16 residues. Germline assignment: CDR1 SGHAT and CDR2 FQNNGV. V was trimmed by 5 bases and J by 1 base, leaving 12 bases between them. The CDR3 sequence: CASSPTTPSGANVLTF. The CDR3, as DNA: TGTGCCAGCAGCCCTACTACGCCTTCTGGGGCCAACGTCCTGACTTTC.

V and J are TRBV29-1 and TRBJ1-2, with a possible D match to TRBD1 (5 bases). CDR3 length: 15 amino acids. The V end was cut by 0 bases, the J end by 8 bases, with 19 bases between. The germline CDR1 and CDR2 sequences are SQVTM and ANQGSEA. The CDR3 nucleotides read TGCAGCGTTGAAGATCATGAGGGGCCCGCGCGGGGCTACACCTTC. Its translation: CSVEDHEGPARGYTF.

This clone was recorded only once. The chain has TRBV2 and TRBJ2-5; D gene unclear. Trimming removed 6 bases from V and 2 bases from J, with 7 bases in between. The CDR3 is 12 residues long. The V gene's germline CDR1 is SNHLY and CDR2 FYNNEI. CDR3 sequence reads: CASRVFQETQYF. The DNA for the CDR3 is TGTGCCAGCAGAGTCTTTCAAGAGACCCAGTACTTC.

CDR3 in amino acids: CASSGDSLEQYF. The CDR3 region has the DNA TGTGCCAGCAGCGGGGACAGTTTGGAGCAGTACTTC. The gene calls are TRBV5-6 and TRBJ2-7, with TRBD1 identical over 7 bases. V was pared by 4 bases and J by 7 bases, with 5 bases of the junction left unmatched. Germline values: CDR1 SGHDT, CDR2 YYEEEE. The CDR3 totals 12 residues.

The chain carries TRBV19 and TRBJ1-1, with D possibly matching TRBD1 (6 bases). Trimming took off 3 bases at V and 1 base at J, with 12 bases between the two ends. The CDR3 is made up of 15 amino acids. In germline, CDR1 is LNHDA, CDR2 SQIVND (reference sequence). The CDR3 DNA follows: TGTGCCAGTAGTATCAACGACAGGTGGAACACTGAAGCTTTCTTT. It encodes CASSINDRWNTEAFF.

The rearrangement joins TRBV13 to TRBJ2-1; no clear D. Germline-derived CDR1 and CDR2 are PRHDT and FYEKMQ (reference sequence). This CDR3 region has 15 residues. Trimming stripped 1 base from V and 0 bases from J, with 7 bases between. CDR3 region: CASSLVGGSYNEQFF. The CDR3 DNA follows: TGTGCCAGCAGCTTAGTGGGCGGCTCCTACAATGAGCAGTTCTTC.